This TCR beta chain originates from a study of cytomegalovirus exposure and HLA in healthy donors. Study summary: HLA-typed donors contributed 80 million to 85 million unique TCRs, which were held in an early data release. Study findings and constraints: HLA allele associations emerged for about 16,000 TCR beta sequences in a later analysis, at 0.05 false discovery rate. The listing of 150 to 200 TCR beta chains classed them as cytomegalovirus-associated.

CDR3 length: 13 amino acids. Germline-derived CDR1 and CDR2 are SEHNR and FQNEAQ (reference sequence). As regards this clone: The antigen remains undetermined.

Though nominally healthy at sampling, donors likely had unrecorded immune exposures. PCR primers comprised 60 Vbeta and 13 Jbeta primers. Measured with immunoSEQ multiplex PCR; TCRdb has only the in-frame clones, and not every one. Among about 200,000 clones listed, roughly four fifths were seen once. Material for sequencing was PBMCs. This clonotype originated in a boy aged 2 to 10 in good health and CMV-seronegative. V usage is TRBV7-9 and J usage is TRBJ2-5; no clear D. The closer fit of TRBJ2-7 to the DNA end suggests the J call may be wrong. The CDR3 sequence: CASSLGWGSEQYF. CDR3 nucleotides: TGTGCCAGCAGCTTAGGGTGGGGTAGCGAGCAGTACTTC.